Listed below are T cell receptor beta chains from one sample, sequenced in a study of blood T cell repertoires in COVID-19. Assay used: immunoSEQ multiplex PCR; TCRdb lists only in-frame clones, some missing. The table has 110,000 to 150,000 clones, roughly 80% seen once. Sequenced sample: peripheral blood. The receptors come from a human donor in a cohort sampled during active COVID-19. CDR3s include the opening cysteine and the closing phenylalanine or tryptophan. D genes are given only for firm matches. Not every row has a clone size; where given, it reads once, few, many or a size class.

v_gene	abundance	d_gene	j_gene	CDR3nt	CDR3aa
TRBV5-1	.	.	TRBJ2-1	TGCGCCAGCAGCTTGGGCAGCGAAAACAATGAGCAGTTCTTC	CASSLGSENNEQFF
TRBV5-5	.	.	TRBJ1-4	TGTGCCAGCAGCTTGGAAGGGGCCAACGAAAAACTGTTTTTT	CASSLEGANEKLFF
TRBV19	.	.	TRBJ1-2	TGTGCCACCAAAGGCGACAGGCTCTATGGCTACACCTTC	CATKGDRLYGYTF
TRBV7-6	.	.	TRBJ2-5	TGTGCCAGCAGCTCGGGCGGCGGGGTCCAAGAGACCCAGTACTTC	CASSSGGGVQETQYF
TRBV24-1	.	TRBD2	TRBJ2-5	TGTGCCACCAGTGATACAAGACTAGCCCCGCTGGAGACCCAGTACTTC	CATSDTRLAPLETQYF
TRBV10-3	.	.	TRBJ1-6	TGTGCCATCAGTGAGTCGATGCAGGGAAAATCACCCCTCCACTTT	CAISESMQGKSPLHF
TRBV2	.	.	TRBJ2-3	TGTGCCAGCAGTGAAGCGCTTCCTAGTGCAGATACGCAGTATTTT	CASSEALPSADTQYF
TRBV9	.	TRBD2	TRBJ2-2	TGTGCCAGCAGCCCCAGAATAGCGGGGAACACCGGGGAGCTGTTTTTT	CASSPRIAGNTGELFF
TRBV3-1/TRBV3-2	.	.	TRBJ1-1	TGTGCCAGCAGCCACGGCGGTTACACTGAAGCTTTCTTT	CASSHGGYTEAFF
TRBV7-9	.	.	TRBJ2-3	TGTGCCAGCAGCTTAGTGGTTGGGGCGGATACGCAGTATTTT	CASSLVVGADTQYF
TRBV3-1/TRBV3-2	.	.	TRBJ1-2	TGTGCCAGCAGCCAGGGCGTAACCGACTATGGCTACACCTTC	CASSQGVTDYGYTF
TRBV6-1	few	.	TRBJ1-6	TGTGCCAGCAGTGAAAGGACAAGGGTGAATTCACCCCTCCACTTT	CASSERTRVNSPLHF
TRBV19	.	TRBD1	TRBJ1-5	TGTGCCAGTACCAAACAGGGGATCAGGGGACAGCCCCAGCATTTT	CASTKQGIRGQPQHF
TRBV7-2	.	TRBD1	TRBJ2-4	TGTGCCAGCAGCCGGGACAGGGGGACCAAAAACATTCAGTACTTC	CASSRDRGTKNIQYF
TRBV9	.	TRBD2	TRBJ2-3	TGTGCCAGCAGCGTCGGACTAGCGGGGGGGGATACGCAGTATTTT	CASSVGLAGGDTQYF
TRBV19	.	.	TRBJ1-1	TGTGCCAGTAGTAAGACAGGGAACACTGAAGCTTTCTTT	CASSKTGNTEAFF
TRBV19	.	.	TRBJ1-5	TGTGCCAGTAGCACCCCCGGCGGGCCCAAACCGAATCAGCCCCAGCATTTT	CASSTPGGPKPNQPQHF
TRBV6-4	.	TRBD1	TRBJ2-3	TGTGCCAGCACCGTTGTTGGGGACAGGGTCACAGATACGCAGTATTTT	CASTVVGDRVTDTQYF
TRBV27	.	TRBD1	TRBJ2-7	TGTGCCAGCAGCTCCTATCGACAGGGGAGGCACGAGCAGTACTTC	CASSSYRQGRHEQYF
TRBV7-2	.	TRBD1	TRBJ2-2	TGTGCCAGCAGCTCCGGGACAGGGTCCACCGGGGAGCTGTTTTTT	CASSSGTGSTGELFF
TRBV6-5	.	.	TRBJ2-7	TGTGCCAGCCTTAGCTCCTACGAGCAGTACTTC	CASLSSYEQYF
TRBV3-1/TRBV3-2	once	.	TRBJ1-1	TGTGCCAGCAGCCAAGGTGCGGGGGGCACTGAAGCTTTCTTT	CASSQGAGGTEAFF
TRBV7-2	.	TRBD2	TRBJ2-7	TGTGCCAGCAGTCCAACCCCGGGAGGAGATCGTGGTTTGGAGTACTTC	CASSPTPGGDRGLEYF
TRBV7-9	.	.	TRBJ1-3	TGTGCCAGCAGTGGCTTGGTCGGAAACACCATATATTTT	CASSGLVGNTIYF
TRBV14	.	.	TRBJ2-7	TGTGCCAGCAGCCCCGGGAACGGTCCCTACGAGCAGTACTTC	CASSPGNGPYEQYF
TRBV27	.	TRBD1	TRBJ1-6	TGTGCCAGCAGACTAAAGGCCCAGGGGGCGGAATATAATTCACCCCTCCACTTT	CASRLKAQGAEYNSPLHF